This record concerns one T cell receptor (beta chain) sequence. The entry originates in a study of blood T cell repertoires in COVID-19. Turning to the study itself: Samples came from the United States, Italy and Spain, spanning acute and convalescent COVID-19. PBMCs, B-cell-depleted T cells, or T cells provided the cDNA or gDNA that made up the material.

Authors' data handling: The assay estimated nucleated cells by amplifying reference gene primers. Assay: immunoSEQ multiplex PCR; the TCRdb copy retains only in-frame clones and omits some. V and J calls and clone size come straight from that table; D and trimming were deduced from the DNA. The sample contains fewer than 150,000 clones, approximately 90% of which appear only once. Material: peripheral blood. This receptor was taken from an older woman who had recovered from COVID-19.

This CDR3 is CASSPGGLTDTQYF. CDR3 nucleotides: TGTGCCAGCAGCCCAGGGGGGTTGACAGATACGCAGTATTTT. The chain links TRBV7-2 to TRBJ2-3; the D gene is possibly TRBD1 (7 bases). This CDR3 contains 14 residues. V lost 5 bases and J lost 3, with 12 bases in between. Germline CDR1 is SGHTA and CDR2 is FQGNSA.